This TCR beta chain was captured in a study of shared clonotypes between healthy human individuals. Regarding the study as a whole: Generation of non-shared clonotypes was less probable than generation of clonotypes shared by all four donors.

Note on this clone: No antigen is known for it. The same CDR3 arises from other DNA sequences in this sample as well.

As originally analysed: ImmunoSEQ output held junction-only sequences without quality scores, so filtering differed. The protocol was immunoSEQ multiplex PCR, while the TCRdb copy is restricted to in-frame clones and leaves out a portion. D and trimming come from the DNA, and the V and J calls and clone size come from that table. The data contain 2 million to 2.5 million clones, nearly 97% of them seen just once; the ten biggest clones take up 0.1% to 0.15%. Germline CDR1 is MNHNS and CDR2 is SASEGT. The CDR3 is 14 amino acids. Unmatched junction bases numbered 3, after V lost 6 bases and J lost 2 bases.

The chain is built from TRBV6-1 and TRBJ2-1, with 8 bases lining up with TRBD1. Sequenced material: naive CD4+ T cells sorted from blood. As for subset: CD45RA+ positively selected. The clonotype was recovered from a man in his late teens or twenties in good health. DNA for the CDR3: TGTGCCAGCAGCCCGGGACAGGCCTACAATGAGCAGTTCTTC. Protein sequence: CASSPGQAYNEQFF.